Reported below is one T cell receptor beta chain. TRB was amplified by touch-down multiplex PCR, primer pools A and B combined. Each CDR3 protein gets one entry in TCRdb, which reprocessed the multiplex PCR reads and gives no DNA. This sample's clone table lists about 7,200 distinct CDR3 sequences. TRB amplification used 250 ng of peripheral blood genomic DNA. Per the germline V gene, CDR1 is LNHDA and CDR2 is SQIVND (reference sequence). The CDR3 contains 14 residues. These data originate in a study of T cell clusters in autoimmune cytopenias. The same data also contributed to another study, on T cell repertoires in aging, cancer and after chemotherapy. Turning to that study: In each cancer cohort, median generation probability increased across chemotherapy, suggesting thymic output rebounded.

The sequenced sample was peripheral blood. This chain connects TRBV19 to TRBJ1-3; checking the TCRdb D call of TRBD1 is not possible without DNA. This clonotype was sampled from a human donor in good health. CDR3 sequence reads: CASSLRSPGNTIYF.